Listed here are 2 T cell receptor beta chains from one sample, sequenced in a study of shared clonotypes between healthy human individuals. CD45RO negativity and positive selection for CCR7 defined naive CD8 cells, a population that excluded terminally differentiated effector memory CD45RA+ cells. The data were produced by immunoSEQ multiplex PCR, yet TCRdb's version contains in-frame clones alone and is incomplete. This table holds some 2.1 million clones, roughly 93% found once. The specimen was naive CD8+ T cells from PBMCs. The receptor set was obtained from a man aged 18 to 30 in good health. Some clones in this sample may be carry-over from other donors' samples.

In DNA, the CDR3 is TGTGCCAGCAGTCGCGCGTCCCCGGGACTAGCAACCGAGCAGTACTTC. Protein product: CASSRASPGLATEQYF. This chain links TRBV28 with TRBJ2-7; 9 bases match TRBD2. The CDR3 is 16 residues long. Germline assignment: CDR1 MDHEN and CDR2 SYDVKM. The J segment lost 6 bases and the V segment lost 5 bases, leaving 14 bases of the junction unmatched.

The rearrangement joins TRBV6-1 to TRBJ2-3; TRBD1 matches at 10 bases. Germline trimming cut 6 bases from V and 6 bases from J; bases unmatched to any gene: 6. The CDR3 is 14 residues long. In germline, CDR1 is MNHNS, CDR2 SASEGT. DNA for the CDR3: TGTGCCAGCAGGAAACGACAGGGGGCGGATACGCAGTATTTT. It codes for CASRKRQGADTQYF.